These 13 T cell receptor beta chains were all obtained from the same sample, sequenced in a study of early T cells in non-severe SARS-CoV-2 infection. TCRdb called the 5' RACE reads again in MiXCR, with one record for every CDR3 protein. The table records about 61,000 distinct CDR3 sequences, roughly a tenth of them present only once. Sample: whole blood. These receptors all come from an adult who was a healthcare worker with PCR-confirmed SARS-CoV-2 infection or an uninfected control (not recorded which).

This clonotype showed up just a few times. The chain joins TRBV12-3 or TRBV12-4 to TRBJ1-2; D is undetermined. Trimming left V 6 bases short and J 4 bases short, with 15 bases between. The CDR3 sequence is 14 residues long. As DNA, the CDR3 is TGTGCCAGCAGCCCCCACCAGAAAAGCTATGGCTACACCTTC. This translates into CASSPHQKSYGYTF.

V gene TRBV5-5 combines with J gene TRBJ1-1, with 11 bases fitting TRBD1. The CDR3 spans 17 residues. Germline V gene lookup returns CDR1 SGHKS and CDR2 YYEKEE (reference sequence). The J segment lost 6 bases and the V segment lost 5 bases, leaving 15 bases of the junction unmatched. CDR3 amino acids: CASRFWTGGPSGSEAFF. CDR3 DNA: TGTGCCAGCAGATTCTGGACAGGGGGCCCCTCAGGGTCTGAAGCTTTCTTT.

This clonotype was found many times. The chain carries TRBV15 and TRBJ2-1; 7 bases fit TRBD1. Germline V gene lookup returns CDR1 LNHNV and CDR2 YYDKDF (reference sequence). The ends lost 3 bases at V and 2 bases at J; junction bases unmatched: 4. The CDR3 runs to 15 residues. CDR3 DNA: TGTGCCACCAGCAGTCAGGGGGACCCCTACAATGAGCAGTTCTTC. It is translated as CATSSQGDPYNEQFF.

In its sample, this clonotype was seen a few times. One end of the junction fails to match germline, which may point to a read error. This chain links TRBV5-1 with TRBJ2-3, with a weak D call TRBD2 (5 bases). From germline, CDR1 is SGHRS and CDR2 YFSETQ. The CDR3 spans 16 residues. This CDR3 reads CASSLDVGASRDTQYF. CDR3 bases: TGTGCCAGCAGCTTGGATGTGGGAGCGTCTCGCGATACGCAGTATTTT. Based on the CDR3 plus reference TRBV5-1 and TRBJ2-3, the full variable domain is KAGVTQTPRYLIKTRGQQVTLSCSPISGHRSVSWYQQTPGQGLQFLFEYFSETQRNKGNFPGRFSGRQFSNSRSEMNVSTLELGDSALYLCASSLDVGASRDTQYFGPGTRLTVL.

This clonotype was counted between two and nine times. An end of the junction does not agree with germline; a read error may underlie this. This sequence joins TRBV5-6 and TRBJ1-1; 10 bases match TRBD1. Germline CDR1 reads SGHDT; CDR2 reads YYEEEE. This CDR3 comprises 15 residues. This CDR3 is CASSLIGQGDTEVFF. The CDR3 region has the DNA TGTGCCAGCAGCTTGATAGGACAGGGGGACACTGAAGTTTTCTTT.

This clonotype has just a few counts. The gene calls are TRBV9 and TRBJ2-2, with D possibly TRBD1 on 6 matching bases. The CDR3 loop spans 16 amino acids. Germline values: CDR1 SGDLS, CDR2 YYNGEE. Trimming stripped 0 bases from V and 5 bases from J, with 14 bases between. The CDR3 reads CASSVGSRGRTGELFF. CDR3 sequence (DNA): TGTGCCAGCAGCGTAGGATCTAGGGGGAGAACCGGGGAGCTGTTTTTT.

Ten or more counts support this clonotype. This rearrangement joins TRBV20-1 to TRBJ1-1, with D tentatively TRBD1 (6 bases). This CDR3 has 13 residues. V was shortened by 3 bases and J by 11 bases, with 19 bases between the two germline ends. Per the germline V gene, CDR1 is DFQATT and CDR2 is SNEGSKA (reference sequence). CDR3 in amino acids: CSASGGGGLSAFF. In DNA form, the CDR3 reads TGCAGTGCTAGTGGTGGAGGGGGACTTAGCGCTTTCTTT.

This clonotype came up many times. The rearrangement links TRBV9 to TRBJ2-5; 12 nucleotides line up with TRBD2. After removal of 4 bases from V and 0 bases from J, the junction contained 10 bases not matched to a gene. Germline-derived CDR1 and CDR2 are SGDLS and YYNGEE. CDR3 size: 18 residues. The CDR3 loop is CASSLRTSGEGYQETQYF. DNA for the CDR3: TGTGCCAGCAGCCTTCGGACTAGCGGGGAAGGGTACCAAGAGACCCAGTACTTC.

This clonotype was picked up a small number of times. The rearrangement links TRBV10-3 to TRBJ2-7; the D is unclear. The CDR3 has 11 amino acids. Between the trimmed V and J ends, which lost 5 bases and 4 bases, there was a span of 6 bases. Looked up from germline, CDR1 is ENHRY and CDR2 is SYGVKD. CDR3 nucleotide sequence: TGTGCCATCAGTCAGGAATACGAGCAGTACTTC. Its protein product is CAISQEYEQYF.

This clonotype came up a few times. This chain joins TRBV6-1 and TRBJ2-7, with 11 nucleotides matching TRBD2. The CDR3 length is 18 residues. Germline CDR1 reads MNHNS; CDR2 reads SASEGT. V shed 3 bases, J shed 1 base, and the junction held 11 bases outside the gene matches. This CDR3 reads CASSDFPPTSGASYEQYF. The CDR3 nucleotides read TGTGCCAGCAGTGATTTTCCCCCGACTAGCGGGGCTTCCTACGAGCAGTACTTC.

Comment on this clonotype: A much larger clone lies one base from this, so it may be a read error. The genes are TRBV5-6 and TRBJ2-5, with 9 bases matching TRBD1. The CDR3 totals 15 residues. The germline V gene encodes CDR1 SGHDT and CDR2 YYEEEE. In DNA, the CDR3 is TGTGCCGGCAGCCGGCCGGACAGGGGCCAAGAGACCCAGTACTTC. Its translation: CAGSRPDRGQETQYF. Full variable domain (remainder filled in from reference TRBV5-6 and TRBJ2-5): DAGVTQSPTHLIKTRGQQVTLRCSPKSGHDTVSWYQQALGQGPQFIFQYYEEEERQRGNFPDRFSGHQFPNYSSELNVNALLLGDSALYLCAGSRPDRGQETQYFGPGTRLLVL.

This clonotype was recorded at least ten times. The rearrangement joins TRBV18 to TRBJ2-1; a possible D gene is TRBD2 (6 bases). The CDR3 length is 15 residues. From germline, CDR1 is KGHSH and CDR2 LQKENI. V lost 6 bases, J lost 0 bases, and 12 bases lay in between. The CDR3: CASSPSGSSYNEQFF. For the CDR3, the DNA is TGTGCCAGCTCCCCCAGCGGGTCCTCCTACAATGAGCAGTTCTTC.

This clonotype has only a few counts. The chain combines TRBV10-3 with TRBJ1-1; TRBD1 is a possible D gene (5 bases). The length of the CDR3 is 15 residues. Germline CDR1 reads ENHRY; CDR2 reads SYGVKD. Trimming removed 3 bases from V and 2 bases from J, with 13 bases in between. The CDR3 is CAISENPGANTEAFF. The CDR3 region has the DNA TGTGCCATCAGTGAAAACCCCGGGGCCAACACTGAAGCTTTCTTT.